A selection of T cell receptor beta chains follows, all from one sample in a study of shared clonotypes between healthy human individuals. TCRdb keeps only in-frame clones here, not all; method: immunoSEQ multiplex PCR. The table includes over 2,000,000 clones, around 95% detected once. Material: naive CD8+ T cells from PBMCs. The receptors were gathered from a man aged 18 to 29 in good health. Some clones in this sample may be carry-over from other donors' samples. CDR3s include the opening cysteine and the closing phenylalanine or tryptophan. The order of the fields is V gene, clone size, D gene, J gene, CDR3 DNA, CDR3 protein. D genes are given only for firm matches. Expanded clones are given a class, and other clones once, few, many or no size at all.

TRBV13	-	-	TRBJ2-1	TGTGCCAGCAGCTCCGGGGCTAGCCCCAATGAGCAGTTCTTC	CASSSGASPNEQFF
TRBV7-3	once	-	TRBJ2-5	TGTGCCAGCAGCTTAACCGGACACACCGCGGAGACCCAGTACTTC	CASSLTGHTAETQYF
TRBV28	once	-	TRBJ2-7	TGTGCCAGCAGGAGGGGCCTTCTCTTGGGCTACGAGCAGTACTTC	CASRRGLLLGYEQYF
TRBV2	-	-	TRBJ2-5	TGTGCCAGCAGTGTGTCCAAGTACCAAGAGACCCAGTACTTC	CASSVSKYQETQYF
TRBV4-1	-	TRBD1	TRBJ2-1	TGCGCCAGCAGCCTCCGGACTCCCAGGGGGATTTACAATGAGCAGTTCTTC	CASSLRTPRGIYNEQFF
TRBV4-1	-	-	TRBJ1-5	TGCGCCAGCAGCCAAGCAGACACGGGCAATCAGCCCCAGCATTTT	CASSQADTGNQPQHF
TRBV7-3	-	TRBD2	TRBJ2-1	TGTGCCAGCAGCCTACTAGCGGGAACCAACAATGAGCAGTTCTTC	CASSLLAGTNNEQFF
TRBV7-8	-	TRBD2	TRBJ2-2	TGTGCCAGCAGCTCCTGGCAACTAGCGGGAGTGGGGACCGGGGAGCTGTTTTTT	CASSSWQLAGVGTGELFF
TRBV7-9	-	-	TRBJ2-7	TGTGCCAGCAGCTTAGCGTCAGGCTCCTACGAGCAGTACTTC	CASSLASGSYEQYF
TRBV7-9	-	TRBD1	TRBJ1-2	TGTGCCAGCAGCTCGGACAGGCTTAGCAACTATGGCTACACCTTC	CASSSDRLSNYGYTF
TRBV27	few	TRBD1	TRBJ1-4	TGTGCCAGCAGCTGGGACAGCGGCGAAAAACTGTTTTTT	CASSWDSGEKLFF
TRBV27	-	TRBD1	TRBJ2-7	TGTGCCAGCAGTGACAGGGTCGGAGGATCCTACGAGCAGTACTTC	CASSDRVGGSYEQYF
TRBV7-9	-	-	TRBJ1-3	TGTGCCAGCAGCCCAAGCACGGCCATATATTTT	CASSPSTAIYF
TRBV7-9	-	-	TRBJ2-2	TGTGCCAGCAGCTTACAGTTATCAACCGGGGAGCTGTTTTTT	CASSLQLSTGELFF
TRBV6-5	-	-	TRBJ1-1	TGTGCCAGCAGTTACAGTATAGGGGAAACGAACACTGAAGCTTTCTTT	CASSYSIGETNTEAFF
TRBV5-6	-	TRBD2	TRBJ2-3	TGTGCCAGCAGCGGGTCGGGGGGTACGCAGTATTTT	CASSGSGGTQYF
TRBV7-9	-	-	TRBJ2-7	TGTGCCAGCAGCCCTCTGGGGGCCCCCAGTGGGGAGCAGTACTTC	CASSPLGAPSGEQYF
TRBV11-2	-	-	TRBJ2-1	TGTGCCAGCAGCTTAGGTATCACCGCTGAGCAGTTCTTC	CASSLGITAEQFF
TRBV27	-	-	TRBJ2-5	TGTGCCAGCAGTTTATCTTCGGATCTAGCGAGTCAAGAGACCCAGTACTTC	CASSLSSDLASQETQYF
TRBV25-1	-	TRBD2	TRBJ2-7	TGTGCCAGCAGGCTAGCGGAGCTCGGGGAGCAGTACTTC	CASRLAELGEQYF
TRBV2	-	-	TRBJ1-2	TGTGCCAGCAGTGACGGACAACCCTCCAACTATGGCTACACCTTC	CASSDGQPSNYGYTF
TRBV27	-	TRBD2	TRBJ2-7	TGTGCCAGCAGTTTAGGCTTTTGGGGAGGGGTCGGCCACGAGCAGTACTTC	CASSLGFWGGVGHEQYF
TRBV7-8	-	-	TRBJ1-2	TGTGCCAGCAGCGGAAGTAGCTATGGCTACACCTTC	CASSGSSYGYTF
TRBV7-9	-	-	TRBJ2-2	TGTGCCAGCAGCCCCCCGTACACCGGGGAGCTGTTTTTT	CASSPPYTGELFF
TRBV27	-	-	TRBJ2-7	TGTGCCAGCAGTTTCGTAGCTGGGTACGAGCAGTACTTC	CASSFVAGYEQYF
TRBV7-9	-	-	TRBJ1-2	TGTGCCAGCAGCCCCCTGAACAGGGCGAATTTTGGCTACACCTTC	CASSPLNRANFGYTF
TRBV28	once	-	TRBJ1-2	TGTGCCAGCAGTTCGCGCCTAGGAGGGGGGGTCTATGGCTACACCTTC	CASSSRLGGGVYGYTF
TRBV4-3	-	TRBD2	TRBJ2-1	TGCGCCAGCAGCCTCGGGGTTGCCAGCGGGAGGTACAATGAGCAGTTCTTC	CASSLGVASGRYNEQFF
TRBV15	-	TRBD1	TRBJ1-3	TGTGCCACCAGCAGAGATAGAGGGACAGGCCGTGGAAACACCATATATTTT	CATSRDRGTGRGNTIYF
TRBV25-1	-	-	TRBJ1-2	TGTGCCAGCAGTGAAACCATAAATGGCTACACCTTC	CASSETINGYTF
TRBV11-2	-	-	TRBJ2-7	TGTGCCAGCCGGGGCCGGGACAAAGCCTACGAGCAGTACTTC	CASRGRDKAYEQYF
TRBV7-8	-	TRBD1	TRBJ2-7	TGTGCCAGCAGCTACCGGGACAGCTCCTACGAGCAGTACTTC	CASSYRDSSYEQYF
TRBV9	-	-	TRBJ2-1	TGTGCCAGCAGCGTAGGGGTCTCCTACAATGAGCAGTTCTTC	CASSVGVSYNEQFF
TRBV7-9	once	-	TRBJ1-3	TGTGCCAGCAGCTTAGATGGCGGGTCGGACACCATATATTTT	CASSLDGGSDTIYF